These 22 T cell receptor beta chains were sequenced from one sample in a study of cytomegalovirus exposure and HLA in healthy donors. It was with 60 Vbeta and 13 Jbeta primers that the PCR ran. Sequenced by immunoSEQ multiplex PCR; TCRdb stores in-frame clones only, minus some. The profile shows hundreds of thousands of clones, just over 70% of them singletons. The sample consisted of PBMCs. These receptors all stem from a female donor in good health and CMV-seronegative.

The chain carries TRBV11-3 and TRBJ2-3; possible D gene TRBD2, 6 bases. V was trimmed by 1 base and J by 1 base, leaving 12 bases between them. Germline-derived CDR1 and CDR2 are SGHNT and YENEEA. The CDR3 is made up of 16 amino acids. The CDR3: CASSLGAGTRTDTQYF. Here the CDR3 DNA reads TGTGCCAGCAGCTTAGGGGCGGGAACCCGCACAGATACGCAGTATTTT.

The gene calls are TRBV4-2 and TRBJ2-7, with D maybe TRBD2 (6 bases). The CDR3 spans 15 residues. Germline V gene sequence: CDR1 LGHNA, CDR2 YNFKEQ. The V end was cut by 3 bases, the J end by 0 bases, with 12 bases between. CDR3 sequence reads: CASSQELAISYEQYF. CDR3 in DNA: TGTGCCAGCAGCCAGGAACTAGCAATCTCCTACGAGCAGTACTTC.

V and J are TRBV6-5 and TRBJ1-3; D is unresolved. Trimming took off 6 bases at V and 4 bases at J, with 13 bases between the two ends. The CDR3 spans 14 residues. Germline loops: CDR1 MNHEY, CDR2 SVGAGI. The CDR3 region has the DNA TGTGCCAGCAGCACCCCTGCCAGGGGAAACACCATATATTTT. Amino acid sequence: CASSTPARGNTIYF.

The V gene is TRBV13, the J gene TRBJ2-1, with a weak D call TRBD2 (6 bases). The CDR3 totals 14 residues. With 3 bases removed from V and 4 bases from J, the gap between germline ends came to 10 bases. From germline, CDR1 is PRHDT and CDR2 FYEKMQ (reference sequence). The CDR3 loop reads CASSLGGEYNEQFF. The CDR3 DNA follows: TGTGCCAGCAGCTTGGGCGGGGAGTACAATGAGCAGTTCTTC.

The gene calls are TRBV12-5 and TRBJ2-4, with TRBD1 matching 10 bases. Germline loops: CDR1 LGHNT, CDR2 FRNRAP. The CDR3 has 17 amino acids. V lost 5 bases and J lost 1; bases outside the gene matches: 8. The CDR3 reads CASGQGQGLLAKNIQYF. CDR3 DNA sequence: TGTGCTAGTGGTCAGGGACAGGGGTTGTTGGCCAAAAACATTCAGTACTTC.

The rearrangement uses TRBV4-2 and TRBJ1-3; the D gene is possibly TRBD1 (5 bases). In germline, CDR1 is LGHNA, CDR2 YNFKEQ. Trimming took off 4 bases at V and 2 bases at J, with 9 bases between the two ends. This CDR3 is 14 amino acids long. Written as DNA, the CDR3 is TGTGCCAGCAGCCCCGGGGGGGCTGGAAACACCATATATTTT. Residues: CASSPGGAGNTIYF.

Details on this clone: A junction end diverges from the germline sequence, so it may reflect a read error. This rearrangement joins TRBV14 to TRBJ2-1; TRBD2 might be the D (6 bases). The CDR3 runs to 13 residues. The germline CDR1 and CDR2 sequences are SGHDN and FVKESK. CDR3 residues: CASSQASSQERVF. The CDR3 coding sequence is TGTGCCAGCAGCCAGGCTAGTTCCCAGGAGCGGGTCTTC.

This sequence joins TRBV11-2 and TRBJ2-1; no reliable D call. Germline CDR1 SGHAT, CDR2 FQNNGV. The CDR3 loop spans 14 amino acids. V lost 5 bases, J lost 3 bases, and 11 bases lay in between. For the CDR3, the DNA is TGTGCCAGCAGCATTACCGGGTTCTACAATGAGCAGTTCTTC. It yields the protein CASSITGFYNEQFF.

The gene calls are TRBV6-1 and TRBJ2-5; D is perhaps TRBD1 (6 bases). The germline CDR1 and CDR2 sequences are MNHNS and SASEGT. V was clipped by 4 bases and J by 5 bases, with 14 bases between them. The CDR3 has 14 amino acids. This CDR3 is CASSGGRVGETQYF. The CDR3 DNA sequence: TGTGCCAGCAGTGGGGGGCGTGTGGGTGAGACCCAGTACTTC.

The rearrangement links TRBV9 to TRBJ2-7; D remains unclear. In germline, CDR1 is SGDLS, CDR2 YYNGEE. Deletions cut 0 bases from V and 2 bases from J, with 15 bases between. There are 16 residues in the CDR3. CDR3 residues: CASSVAERTSPYEQYF. Written as DNA, the CDR3 is TGTGCCAGCAGCGTAGCCGAGCGAACTTCTCCCTACGAGCAGTACTTC.

V and J are TRBV5-1 and TRBJ2-7; 9 positions match TRBD1. J lost 5 bases, V lost 5 bases, and 8 bases had no gene match. Germline V gene data show CDR1 as SGHRS and CDR2 as YFSETQ. This CDR3 comprises 14 residues. The CDR3 DNA is TGCGCCAGCAGATCCGGGACAGGGCTCAACGAGCAGTACTTC. Translation gives CASRSGTGLNEQYF.

This sequence joins TRBV7-3 and TRBJ2-5; D not certain. This CDR3 contains 12 residues. V was shortened by 5 bases and J by 4 bases, with 8 bases between the two germline ends. The germline CDR1 and CDR2 sequences are SGHTA and FQGTGA. The CDR3, as DNA: TGTGCCAGCAGCCTTAATCGAGAGACCCAGTACTTC. Translating gives CASSLNRETQYF.

In its sample, this clone was seen once. The chain combines TRBV27 with TRBJ1-2; D is unclear. Trimming removed 5 bases from V and 8 bases from J, with 15 bases in between. The CDR3 is 13 residues long. Germline V gene lookup returns CDR1 MNHEY and CDR2 SMNVEV (reference sequence). The CDR3 spells CASSPLIPRGYTF. The CDR3 nucleotides read TGTGCCAGCAGTCCTCTCATCCCGCGGGGCTACACCTTC.

The gene calls are TRBV5-1 and TRBJ2-7; 7 bases fit TRBD1. Germline V gene lookup returns CDR1 SGHRS and CDR2 YFSETQ. V shed 4 bases, J shed 0 bases, and the junction held 4 bases outside the gene matches. This CDR3 has 14 residues. CDR3 sequence (DNA): TGCGCCAGCAGCCAGTCAGGGGGCTCCTACGAGCAGTACTTC. Translated, it gives CASSQSGGSYEQYF.

The rearrangement joins TRBV6-5 to TRBJ2-1; D unclear. Germline CDR1 is MNHEY and CDR2 is SVGAGI. There are 14 residues in the CDR3. Trimming cost V 2 bases and J 0 bases, with 5 bases left between them. The CDR3: CASSYLSSYNEQFF. Here the CDR3 DNA reads TGTGCCAGCAGTTACCTGAGCTCCTACAATGAGCAGTTCTTC.

The rearrangement uses TRBV9 and TRBJ2-5; TRBD2 aligns across 7 bases. Germline lookup yields CDR1 SGDLS and CDR2 YYNGEE. CDR3 length equals 17 residues. Trimming took 0 bases from V and 2 from J; bases not matched to a gene: 10. The DNA of the CDR3 is TGTGCCAGCAGCGTAGGGGGGGGTAGCTTAGTACAAGAGACCCAGTACTTC. Its translation is CASSVGGGSLVQETQYF.

This chain uses TRBV29-1 with TRBJ2-7; D perhaps matches TRBD1 (6 bases). This CDR3 is 14 amino acids long. Germline CDR1 SQVTM, CDR2 ANQGSEA. V was pared by 7 bases and J by 2 bases, with 18 bases between. The CDR3 nucleotides are TGCAGCGCCCTGACAGGCCGCCCCCCCTACGAGCAGTACTTC. It specifies CSALTGRPPYEQYF.

The chain recombines TRBV4-1 with TRBJ1-1, with D unclear. V lost 4 bases to trimming and J lost 1 base, with 7 bases between them. This CDR3 is 13 amino acids long. Germline V lookup: CDR1 MGHRA, CDR2 YSYEKL. The CDR3 sequence: CASSLSGNTEAFF. The DNA of the CDR3 is TGCGCCAGCAGCCTCTCCGGGAACACTGAAGCTTTCTTT.

This chain connects TRBV12-5 to TRBJ1-2; no firm D call. Germline V gene lookup returns CDR1 LGHNT and CDR2 FRNRAP. The germline V and J ends were trimmed by 5 bases and 6 bases, with 10 bases remaining between them. The CDR3 extends over 12 amino acids. CDR3 nucleotides: TGTGCTAGTGGTCCCGTTTCTCATGGCTACACCTTC. Translated: CASGPVSHGYTF.

The chain has TRBV5-1 and TRBJ1-1; 7 nucleotides match TRBD1. CDR3 length: 14 residues. With 5 bases clipped from V and 4 bases from J, the junction kept 8 bases outside the gene matches. Germline CDR1 SGHRS, CDR2 YFSETQ. In DNA, the CDR3 is TGCGCCAGCAGACTTAGGACAGGTACCACTGAAGCTTTCTTT. It translates to CASRLRTGTTEAFF. Together with reference TRBV5-1 and TRBJ1-1, the CDR3 gives the full variable domain: KAGVTQTPRYLIKTRGQQVTLSCSPISGHRSVSWYQQTPGQGLQFLFEYFSETQRNKGNFPGRFSGRQFSNSRSEMNVSTLELGDSALYLCASRLRTGTTEAFFGQGTRLTVV.

The chain carries TRBV5-1 and TRBJ2-5; maybe TRBD2 (5 bases). The CDR3 length is 14 residues. The V gene lost 7 bases and the J gene lost 1 base, with 14 bases spanning the gap. Germline CDR1 is SGHRS and CDR2 is YFSETQ. CDR3: CASGVGELQETQYF. CDR3 sequence (DNA): TGCGCCAGCGGTGTCGGGGAGCTCCAAGAGACCCAGTACTTC.

This chain joins TRBV4-1 and TRBJ1-4; 7 positions match TRBD1. V lost 1 base, J lost 4 bases, and 9 bases stayed unmatched. The CDR3 length is 17 residues. Per the germline V gene, CDR1 is MGHRA and CDR2 is YSYEKL. Written as DNA, the CDR3 is TGCGCCAGCAGCCAAGGGGCCGCAAGGGGGCTTAATGAAAAACTGTTTTTT. This gives the protein CASSQGAARGLNEKLFF.